This T cell receptor (beta chain) is from a study of OX40 agonist ivuxolimab in advanced cancers. Study background: Patients received the agonistic anti-OX40 (CD134) antibody ivuxolimab. Every 2 weeks, patients got intravenous ivuxolimab at one of six dose levels (0.01-10 mg/kg). Three patients had partial responses: one hepatocellular carcinoma, two cutaneous melanoma.

Repertoires were generated with immunoSEQ multiplex PCR, while TCRdb's copy carries only in-frame clones and drops some. The sample shows about 69,000 clones, approximately 93% of them seen only once. The CDR3 has 15 residues. J lost 1 base, V lost 6 bases, and 5 bases had no gene match. CDR1 and CDR2 (germline): SEHNR, FQNEAQ (reference sequence). This clone occurred once. The sequence derives from an adult with an advanced solid tumor such as melanoma, head and neck, liver or kidney cancer. This material consisted of CD4+ or CD8+ T cells sorted from blood, taken in a trial of the OX40 agonist ivuxolimab. V gene TRBV7-9 combines with J gene TRBJ1-5; the match to TRBD1 covers 8 bases. The CDR3 is CASSKTGVSNQPQHF. CDR3 nucleotide sequence: TGTGCCAGCAGTAAGACAGGGGTCAGCAATCAGCCCCAGCATTTT. The whole variable domain, filled in from reference TRBV7-9 and TRBJ1-5, reads DTGVSQNPRHKITKRGQNVTFRCDPISEHNRLYWYRQTLGQGPEFLTYFQNEAQLEKSRLLSDRFSAERPKGSFSTLEIQRTEQGDSAMYLCASSKTGVSNQPQHFGDGTRLSIL.